This is a list of T cell receptor beta chains from one sample in a study of blood T cell repertoires in COVID-19. The protocol was immunoSEQ multiplex PCR, while the TCRdb copy is restricted to in-frame clones and leaves out a portion. The table lists about 190,000 clones, 87% of them singletons. Sequencing was performed on peripheral blood. These receptors all stem from a man in his fifties or sixties with active or convalescent COVID-19. Each CDR3 is given with its conserved first and last residue. The order of the fields is J gene, clone size, V gene, D gene, CDR3 DNA, CDR3 protein. A D gene is named only where the DNA matches it firmly. The listing skips clone size in some rows; elsewhere it reads once, few, many or a size class.

j_gene: TRBJ1-3
abundance: -
v_gene: TRBV19
d_gene: TRBD1
CDR3nt: TGTGCCAGTAGTGAGGACAGGTCGGGAGGAAACACCATATATTTT
CDR3aa: CASSEDRSGGNTIYF

j_gene: TRBJ1-1
abundance: -
v_gene: TRBV29-1
d_gene: TRBD1
CDR3nt: TGCAGCGACAGGGGTAACACTGAAGCTTTCTTT
CDR3aa: CSDRGNTEAFF

j_gene: TRBJ1-6
abundance: few
v_gene: TRBV30
d_gene: -
CDR3nt: TGTGCCTGGAGCTCAGGCCTTTCACCCCTCCACTTT
CDR3aa: CAWSSGLSPLHF

j_gene: TRBJ1-4
abundance: -
v_gene: TRBV29-1
d_gene: -
CDR3nt: TGCAGCGTCAAACAGGGTGGGCATGAAAAACTGTTTTTT
CDR3aa: CSVKQGGHEKLFF

j_gene: TRBJ2-3
abundance: -
v_gene: TRBV3-1/TRBV3-2
d_gene: -
CDR3nt: TGTGCCAGCAGCATAAGAGGTAGAAGGACAGATACGCAGTATTTT
CDR3aa: CASSIRGRRTDTQYF

j_gene: TRBJ1-1
abundance: -
v_gene: TRBV19
d_gene: -
CDR3nt: TGTGCCAGTAGTGTTCCAGGGGTGGGCACTGAAGCTTTCTTT
CDR3aa: CASSVPGVGTEAFF

j_gene: TRBJ2-7
abundance: -
v_gene: TRBV5-4
d_gene: TRBD2
CDR3nt: TGTGCCAGCAGCTTTTCCGGGGGGGCATCCTACGAGCAGTACTTC
CDR3aa: CASSFSGGASYEQYF

j_gene: TRBJ2-3
abundance: -
v_gene: TRBV9
d_gene: TRBD2
CDR3nt: TGTGCCAGCAGCGAGATAGCGGGGGGGCCATTCAACGTAGATACGCAGTATTTT
CDR3aa: CASSEIAGGPFNVDTQYF

j_gene: TRBJ2-7
abundance: -
v_gene: TRBV2
d_gene: -
CDR3nt: TGTGCCACCGGGTCATACGAGCAGTACTTC
CDR3aa: CATGSYEQYF

j_gene: TRBJ1-2
abundance: -
v_gene: TRBV19
d_gene: -
CDR3nt: TGTGCCAGTAGATTCACAGGTTCTAACTATGGCTACACCTTC
CDR3aa: CASRFTGSNYGYTF

j_gene: TRBJ1-4
abundance: once
v_gene: TRBV9
d_gene: -
CDR3nt: TGTGCCAGCAGCGCAACAGGGACTAATGAAAAACTGTTTTTT
CDR3aa: CASSATGTNEKLFF

j_gene: TRBJ1-4
abundance: -
v_gene: TRBV7-9
d_gene: -
CDR3nt: TGTGCCAGCAGCTTACGCGGGCGAGGGGAAAAACTGTTTTTT
CDR3aa: CASSLRGRGEKLFF

j_gene: TRBJ1-5
abundance: -
v_gene: TRBV2
d_gene: -
CDR3nt: TGTGCCAGCAGTGAACTAGGTAAAGGCAATCAGCCCCAGCATTTT
CDR3aa: CASSELGKGNQPQHF

j_gene: TRBJ2-7
abundance: -
v_gene: TRBV6-5
d_gene: TRBD1
CDR3nt: TGTGCCAGCCAGCCGACAGGGGGCTACGAGCAGTACTTC
CDR3aa: CASQPTGGYEQYF

j_gene: TRBJ1-2
abundance: -
v_gene: TRBV11-2
d_gene: TRBD1
CDR3nt: TGTGCCAGCAGCTTAGGACAGGGGGATCGAGGCTACACCTTC
CDR3aa: CASSLGQGDRGYTF

j_gene: TRBJ1-5
abundance: -
v_gene: TRBV27
d_gene: -
CDR3nt: TGTGCCAGCAGTTTAGTCGGGGGATCCAATCAGCCCCAGCATTTT
CDR3aa: CASSLVGGSNQPQHF

j_gene: TRBJ1-1
abundance: once
v_gene: TRBV20-1
d_gene: TRBD1
CDR3nt: TGCAGTGCTAGTGGCCAGGGGGCCGCGAACACTGAAGCTTTCTTT
CDR3aa: CSASGQGAANTEAFF

j_gene: TRBJ2-5
abundance: -
v_gene: TRBV4-2
d_gene: TRBD2
CDR3nt: TGTGCCAGCAGCCCAACTAGCGCCCAAGAGACCCAGTACTTC
CDR3aa: CASSPTSAQETQYF

j_gene: TRBJ1-6
abundance: -
v_gene: TRBV6-4
d_gene: TRBD1
CDR3nt: TGTGCCAGCAGCCGGGACAGATTTAATTCACCCCTCCACTTT
CDR3aa: CASSRDRFNSPLHF

j_gene: TRBJ1-1
abundance: -
v_gene: TRBV4-2
d_gene: -
CDR3nt: TGTGCCAGCAGCCATCCAGTGACAGCCCCGAACACTGAAGCTTTCTTT
CDR3aa: CASSHPVTAPNTEAFF

j_gene: TRBJ2-3
abundance: -
v_gene: TRBV4-1
d_gene: -
CDR3nt: TGCGCCAGCAGCCAGGCCGGGGTGTTCGCAGATACGCAGTATTTT
CDR3aa: CASSQAGVFADTQYF

j_gene: TRBJ1-2
abundance: -
v_gene: TRBV9
d_gene: TRBD1
CDR3nt: TGTGCCAGCAGCGAGGGACAGGGGGGCTACACCTTC
CDR3aa: CASSEGQGGYTF

j_gene: TRBJ1-2
abundance: -
v_gene: TRBV6-4
d_gene: TRBD1
CDR3nt: TGTGCCAGCAGCCTGCATCCGGGACAGCAGTATGGCTACACCTTC
CDR3aa: CASSLHPGQQYGYTF

j_gene: TRBJ2-2
abundance: -
v_gene: TRBV2
d_gene: -
CDR3nt: TGTGCCAGCAGGAGCGGGACACCGAACACCGGGGAGCTGTTTTTT
CDR3aa: CASRSGTPNTGELFF

j_gene: TRBJ1-5
abundance: few
v_gene: TRBV6-2/TRBV6-3
d_gene: -
CDR3nt: TGTGCCAGCAGTTTCCAGTTTCAGCCCCAGCATTTT
CDR3aa: CASSFQFQPQHF

j_gene: TRBJ1-2
abundance: -
v_gene: TRBV27
d_gene: TRBD1
CDR3nt: TGTGCCAGCAGTTCGGACAGGAGAGGGGTAGGCTACACCTTC
CDR3aa: CASSSDRRGVGYTF

j_gene: TRBJ1-1
abundance: many
v_gene: TRBV5-1
d_gene: -
CDR3nt: TGCGCCAGCAGCCCGTGGAGCCTGAACACTGAAGCTTTCTTT
CDR3aa: CASSPWSLNTEAFF

j_gene: TRBJ1-1
abundance: -
v_gene: TRBV5-1
d_gene: -
CDR3nt: TGCGCCAGCAGCTTGGCCGGAAGGAACAGGGCGAACACTGAAGCTTTCTTT
CDR3aa: CASSLAGRNRANTEAFF

j_gene: TRBJ2-2
abundance: many
v_gene: TRBV28
d_gene: TRBD1
CDR3nt: TGTGCCAGCAGCTTGCGGACAGGGGTAAACACCGGGGAGCTGTTTTTT
CDR3aa: CASSLRTGVNTGELFF

j_gene: TRBJ1-6
abundance: -
v_gene: TRBV5-4
d_gene: -
CDR3nt: TGTGCCAGCAGCTCTGGGAGGGGCACCTATAATTCACCCCTCCACTTT
CDR3aa: CASSSGRGTYNSPLHF

j_gene: TRBJ1-2
abundance: -
v_gene: TRBV6-1
d_gene: -
CDR3nt: TGTGCCAGCAGTGAAACTCCCACTAACTATGGCTACACCTTC
CDR3aa: CASSETPTNYGYTF

j_gene: TRBJ2-3
abundance: -
v_gene: TRBV6-6
d_gene: -
CDR3nt: TGTGCCAGCACTCGTCGTGGGAGGAGGCCAGATACGCAGTATTTT
CDR3aa: CASTRRGRRPDTQYF

j_gene: TRBJ2-7
abundance: once
v_gene: TRBV9
d_gene: -
CDR3nt: TGTGCCAGCAGCGTAGGAACAGGGTCTTATTACGAGCAGTACTTC
CDR3aa: CASSVGTGSYYEQYF

j_gene: TRBJ2-5
abundance: -
v_gene: TRBV24-1
d_gene: TRBD1
CDR3nt: TGTGCCACCAGTGATTTTAGGGACAGGGGCCCCCAAGAGACCCAGTACTTC
CDR3aa: CATSDFRDRGPQETQYF

j_gene: TRBJ2-5
abundance: -
v_gene: TRBV6-5
d_gene: TRBD2
CDR3nt: TGTGCCAGCAGTTACTCGATGTCTAGCGGGGGGGGGACCCAGTACTTC
CDR3aa: CASSYSMSSGGGTQYF

j_gene: TRBJ1-2
abundance: -
v_gene: TRBV6-5
d_gene: -
CDR3nt: TGTGCCAGCGGGTTTCAGGGGAACTATGGCTACACCTTC
CDR3aa: CASGFQGNYGYTF

j_gene: TRBJ2-6
abundance: -
v_gene: TRBV2
d_gene: -
CDR3nt: TGTGCCAGCAGGGGGGACAAGGGTAAATTCTCTGGGGCCAACGTCCTGACTTTC
CDR3aa: CASRGDKGKFSGANVLTF

j_gene: TRBJ1-3
abundance: -
v_gene: TRBV19
d_gene: -
CDR3nt: TGTGCCAGTAGTATTGGGTCGGGAGGACACACCATATATTTT
CDR3aa: CASSIGSGGHTIYF

j_gene: TRBJ2-5
abundance: -
v_gene: TRBV2
d_gene: -
CDR3nt: TGTGCCAGCAGTCTCAGGTCAGGGGAGACCCAGTACTTC
CDR3aa: CASSLRSGETQYF

j_gene: TRBJ2-7
abundance: -
v_gene: TRBV3-1/TRBV3-2
d_gene: -
CDR3nt: TGTGCCAGCAGCTTTGCCTTGAATAGCGGAGGCGAGCAGTACTTC
CDR3aa: CASSFALNSGGEQYF

j_gene: TRBJ1-6
abundance: -
v_gene: TRBV5-1
d_gene: TRBD1
CDR3nt: TGCGCCAGCAGCTTGGCCGGGACAGGGCGTTCACCCCTCCACTTT
CDR3aa: CASSLAGTGRSPLHF

j_gene: TRBJ2-5
abundance: -
v_gene: TRBV11-3
d_gene: TRBD1
CDR3nt: TGTGCCAGCAGCCCCTGGACAGGATCTGAAACCCAGTACTTC
CDR3aa: CASSPWTGSETQYF

j_gene: TRBJ2-5
abundance: once
v_gene: TRBV2
d_gene: -
CDR3nt: TGTGCCAGCGACAGTTATGGAGAGACCCAGTACTTC
CDR3aa: CASDSYGETQYF